This TCR beta chain was recorded in a study of cytomegalovirus exposure and HLA in healthy donors. Study overall: There were 350 to 400 genotyped donors. Of these, 75% to 90% fell in the genetic ancestry cluster associated with self-reported Caucasian donors.

Of note for this clone: Its antigen is currently unknown.

The PCR employed 60 Vbeta primers together with 13 Jbeta primers. Authors' data handling: Approximately 12 million of the about 80 million unique TCR beta chains counted in a later analysis were shared. The table came from immunoSEQ multiplex PCR; TCRdb's copy has only in-frame clones and leaves some out. V, J and clone size are taken as reported in that table, and D and trimming were inferred from the DNA itself. The profile shows 110,000 to 150,000 clones, about 78% of them singletons. The ends lost 4 bases at V and 0 bases at J; junction bases unmatched: 2. This CDR3 contains 15 residues. CDR1 and CDR2 (germline): SNHLY, FYNNEI. Overall study findings and caveats: It was reported in a later analysis that an Asian-associated ancestry cluster showed fewer N-insertions than the roughly 710-donor mean. Donors were assumed by presence/absence analyses to have roughly uniform sequencing depth.

The sequence was obtained from a man aged 18-30 years in good health and CMV-seronegative. This chain connects TRBV2 to TRBJ2-4; TRBD1 matches 8 bases. Sequencing input: PBMCs. This chain's CDR3 is CASSAQGAAKNIQYF. The CDR3 DNA reads TGTGCCAGCAGTGCGCAGGGGGCAGCCAAAAACATTCAGTACTTC.